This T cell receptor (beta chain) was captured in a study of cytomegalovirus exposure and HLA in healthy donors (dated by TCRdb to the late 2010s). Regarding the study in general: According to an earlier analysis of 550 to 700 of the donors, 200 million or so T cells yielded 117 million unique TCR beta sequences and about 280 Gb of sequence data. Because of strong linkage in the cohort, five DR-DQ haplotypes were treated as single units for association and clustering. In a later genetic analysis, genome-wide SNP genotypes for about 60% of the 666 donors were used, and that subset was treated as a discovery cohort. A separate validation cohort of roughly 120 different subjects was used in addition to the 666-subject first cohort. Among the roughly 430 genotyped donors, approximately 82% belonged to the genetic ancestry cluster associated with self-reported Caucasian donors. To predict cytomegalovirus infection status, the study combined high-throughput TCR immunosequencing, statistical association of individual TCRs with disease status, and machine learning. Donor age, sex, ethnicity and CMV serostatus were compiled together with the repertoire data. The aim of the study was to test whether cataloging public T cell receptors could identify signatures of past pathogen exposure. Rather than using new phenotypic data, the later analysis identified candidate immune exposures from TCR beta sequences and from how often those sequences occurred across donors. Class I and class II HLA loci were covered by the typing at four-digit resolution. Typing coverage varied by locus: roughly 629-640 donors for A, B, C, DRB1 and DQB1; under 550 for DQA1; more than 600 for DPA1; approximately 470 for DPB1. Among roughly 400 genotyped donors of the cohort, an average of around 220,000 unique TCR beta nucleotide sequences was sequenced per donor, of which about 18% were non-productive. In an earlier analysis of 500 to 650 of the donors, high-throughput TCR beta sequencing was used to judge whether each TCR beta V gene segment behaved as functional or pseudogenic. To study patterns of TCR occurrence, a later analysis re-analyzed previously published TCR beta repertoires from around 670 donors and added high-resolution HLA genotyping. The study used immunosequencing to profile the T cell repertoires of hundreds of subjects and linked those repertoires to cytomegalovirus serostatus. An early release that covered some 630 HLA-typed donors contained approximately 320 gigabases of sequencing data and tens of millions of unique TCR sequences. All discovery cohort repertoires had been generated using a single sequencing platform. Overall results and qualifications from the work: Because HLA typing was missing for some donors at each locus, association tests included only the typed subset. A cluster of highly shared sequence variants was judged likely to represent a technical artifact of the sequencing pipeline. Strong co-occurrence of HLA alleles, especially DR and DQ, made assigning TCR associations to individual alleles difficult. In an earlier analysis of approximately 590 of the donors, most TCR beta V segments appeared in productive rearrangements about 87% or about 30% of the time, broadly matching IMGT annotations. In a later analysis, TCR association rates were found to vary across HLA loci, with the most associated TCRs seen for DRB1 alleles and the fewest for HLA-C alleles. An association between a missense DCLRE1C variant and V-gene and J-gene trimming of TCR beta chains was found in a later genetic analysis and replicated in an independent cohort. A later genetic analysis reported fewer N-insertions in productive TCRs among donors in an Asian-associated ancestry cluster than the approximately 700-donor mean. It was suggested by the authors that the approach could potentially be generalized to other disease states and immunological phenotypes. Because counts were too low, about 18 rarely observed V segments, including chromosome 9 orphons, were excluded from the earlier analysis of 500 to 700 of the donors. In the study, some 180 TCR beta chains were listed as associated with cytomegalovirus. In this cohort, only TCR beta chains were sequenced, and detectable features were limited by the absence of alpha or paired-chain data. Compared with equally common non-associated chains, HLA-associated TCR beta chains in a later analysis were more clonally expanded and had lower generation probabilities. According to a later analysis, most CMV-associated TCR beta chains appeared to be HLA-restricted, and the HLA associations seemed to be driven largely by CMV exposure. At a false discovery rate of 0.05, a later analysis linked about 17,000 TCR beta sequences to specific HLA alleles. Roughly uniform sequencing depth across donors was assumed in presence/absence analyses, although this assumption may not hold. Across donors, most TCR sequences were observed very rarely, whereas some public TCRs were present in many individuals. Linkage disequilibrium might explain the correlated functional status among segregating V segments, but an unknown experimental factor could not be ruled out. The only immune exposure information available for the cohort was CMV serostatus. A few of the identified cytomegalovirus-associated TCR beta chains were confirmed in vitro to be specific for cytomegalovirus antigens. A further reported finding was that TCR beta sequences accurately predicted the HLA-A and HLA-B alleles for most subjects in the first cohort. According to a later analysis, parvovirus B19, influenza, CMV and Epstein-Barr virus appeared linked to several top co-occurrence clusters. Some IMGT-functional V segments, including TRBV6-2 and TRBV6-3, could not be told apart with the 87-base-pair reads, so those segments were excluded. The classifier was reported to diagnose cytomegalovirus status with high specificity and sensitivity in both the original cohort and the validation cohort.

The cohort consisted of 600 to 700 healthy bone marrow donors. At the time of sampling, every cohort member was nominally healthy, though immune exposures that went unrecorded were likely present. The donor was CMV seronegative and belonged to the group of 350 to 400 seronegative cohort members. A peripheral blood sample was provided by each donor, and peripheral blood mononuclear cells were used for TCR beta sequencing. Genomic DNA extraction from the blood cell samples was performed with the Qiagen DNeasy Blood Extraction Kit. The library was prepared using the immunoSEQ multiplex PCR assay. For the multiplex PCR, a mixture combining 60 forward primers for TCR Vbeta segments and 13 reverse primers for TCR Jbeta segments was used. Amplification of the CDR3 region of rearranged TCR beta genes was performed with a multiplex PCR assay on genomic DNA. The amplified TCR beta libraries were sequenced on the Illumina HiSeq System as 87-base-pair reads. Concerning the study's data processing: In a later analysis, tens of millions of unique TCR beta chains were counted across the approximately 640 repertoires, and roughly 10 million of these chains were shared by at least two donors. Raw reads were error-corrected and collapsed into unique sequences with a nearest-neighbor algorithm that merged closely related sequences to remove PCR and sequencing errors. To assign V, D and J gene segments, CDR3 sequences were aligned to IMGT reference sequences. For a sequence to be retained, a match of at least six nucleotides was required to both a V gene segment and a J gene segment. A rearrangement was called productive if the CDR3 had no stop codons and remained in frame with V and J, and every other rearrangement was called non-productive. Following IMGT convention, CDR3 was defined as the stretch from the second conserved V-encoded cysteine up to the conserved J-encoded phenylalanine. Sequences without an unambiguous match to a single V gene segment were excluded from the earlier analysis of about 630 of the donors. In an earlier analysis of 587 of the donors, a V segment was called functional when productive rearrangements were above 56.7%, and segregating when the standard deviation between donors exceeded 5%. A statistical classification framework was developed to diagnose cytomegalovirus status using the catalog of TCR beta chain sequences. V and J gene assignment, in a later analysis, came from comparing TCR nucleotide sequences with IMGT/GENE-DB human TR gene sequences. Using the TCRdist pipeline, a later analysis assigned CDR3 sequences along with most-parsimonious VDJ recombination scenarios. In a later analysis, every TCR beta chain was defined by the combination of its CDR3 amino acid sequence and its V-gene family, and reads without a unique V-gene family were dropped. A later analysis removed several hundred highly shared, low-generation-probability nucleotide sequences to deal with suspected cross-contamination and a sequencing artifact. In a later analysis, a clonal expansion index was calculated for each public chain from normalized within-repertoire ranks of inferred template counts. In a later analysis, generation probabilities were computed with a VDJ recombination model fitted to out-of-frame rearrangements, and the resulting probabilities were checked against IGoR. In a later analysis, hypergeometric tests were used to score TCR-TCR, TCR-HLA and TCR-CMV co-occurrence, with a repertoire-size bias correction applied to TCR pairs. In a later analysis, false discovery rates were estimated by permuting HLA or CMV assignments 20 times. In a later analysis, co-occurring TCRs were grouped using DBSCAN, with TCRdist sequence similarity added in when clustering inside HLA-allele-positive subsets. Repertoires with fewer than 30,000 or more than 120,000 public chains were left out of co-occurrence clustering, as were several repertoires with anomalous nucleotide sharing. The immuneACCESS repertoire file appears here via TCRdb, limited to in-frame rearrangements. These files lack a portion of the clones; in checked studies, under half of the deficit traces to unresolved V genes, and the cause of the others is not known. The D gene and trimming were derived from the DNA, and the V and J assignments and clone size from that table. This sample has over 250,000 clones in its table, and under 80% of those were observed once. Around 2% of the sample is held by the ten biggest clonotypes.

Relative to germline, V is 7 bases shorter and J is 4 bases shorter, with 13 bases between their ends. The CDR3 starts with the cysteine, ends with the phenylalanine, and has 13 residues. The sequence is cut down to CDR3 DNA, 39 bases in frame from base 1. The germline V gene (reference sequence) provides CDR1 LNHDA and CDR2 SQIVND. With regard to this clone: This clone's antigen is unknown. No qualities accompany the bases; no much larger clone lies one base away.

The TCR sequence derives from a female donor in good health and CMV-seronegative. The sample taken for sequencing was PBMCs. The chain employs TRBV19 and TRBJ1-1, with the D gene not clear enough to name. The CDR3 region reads CASTLAKGTEAFF. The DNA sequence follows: TGTGCCAGTACCCTAGCCAAAGGCACTGAAGCTTTCTTT.